The 30 T cell receptor beta chains reported below all come from one sample, sequenced in a study of regulatory T cells in long-lasting Graves disease (dated by TCRdb to the early 2020s). Interpreted using the paper, the time point label stands for: newly diagnosed GD, antithyroid drugs for less than 3 months. For both TCR sequencing and RNA sequencing, RNA was extracted from PBMCs using TRIzol. The library came from multiplex PCR. TCRdb shows the sequencer as Illumina HiSeq 4000. TCR beta libraries were built with iRepertoire HTBI primers and Arm-PCR amplification of CDR3 regions. In TCRdb, the public reads were trimmed at Q25 with fastp and aligned with MiXCR, with productive beta chains retained. Entries that share a CDR3 protein sequence are merged under the most common genes and DNA. For this sample the table gives 360,000 or so distinct CDR3 sequences, of which 15% to 20% were detected only once. The ten top clones hold 25% to 30% of the sample.

This sample also appeared in a second study, on T cells in Graves' hyperthyroidism and ophthalmopathy.

This sample comprised peripheral blood mononuclear cells (PBMCs), obtained at new diagnosis, from a patient treated with antithyroid drugs. All receptors come from a man in his forties or fifties with Graves disease. Donor details come from another sample of the same person, matched by shared clones.

This clonotype was counted a few times. The CDR3 loop reads CASSLGGLGSNQPQHF. CDR3 sequence (DNA): TGCGCCAGCAGCTTGGGGGGCCTCGGGAGCAATCAGCCCCAGCATTTT. The gene calls are TRBV5-1 and TRBJ1-5; the D gene is possibly TRBD1 (5 bases). The CDR3 sequence is 16 residues long. The V gene lost 0 bases and the J gene lost 1 base, with 11 bases spanning the gap. The germline V gene has CDR1 SGHRS and CDR2 YFSETQ.

V and J are TRBV5-1 and TRBJ2-7, with TRBD1 matching 12 bases. Per germline, CDR1 SGHRS and CDR2 YFSETQ. The CDR3 is made up of 16 amino acids. Trimming cost V 2 bases and J 7 bases; bases outside gene matches: 10. The CDR3 DNA sequence: TGCGCCAGCAGCTTTTCCAGGGGACAGGGGGCACAGGAGCAGTACTTC. It encodes CASSFSRGQGAQEQYF.

This clonotype was found many times. The rearrangement joins TRBV9 to TRBJ2-3, with D maybe TRBD2 (6 bases). CDR1 and CDR2 (germline): SGDLS, YYNGEE. The CDR3 is made up of 14 amino acids. V was pared by 1 base and J by 2 bases, with 8 bases between. The CDR3 coding sequence is TGTGCCAGCAGCGTACGGGGGTTCACAGATACGCAGTATTTT. Its protein product is CASSVRGFTDTQYF.

This clonotype appeared many times. V and J are TRBV30 and TRBJ2-5; the D is unclear. The germline V gene has CDR1 GTSNPN and CDR2 SVGIG (reference sequence). This CDR3 region has 10 residues. V was shortened by 0 bases and J by 5 bases, with 1 base between the two germline ends. The DNA of the CDR3 is TGTGCCTGGAGTGTGGAGACCCAGTACTTC. Translated, it gives CAWSVETQYF.

This clonotype has at least ten counts. The V and J genes are TRBV5-1 and TRBJ2-1; TRBD2 aligns across 9 bases. The CDR3 sequence is 16 residues long. Germline CDR1 is SGHRS and CDR2 is YFSETQ. With 4 bases clipped from V and 2 bases from J, the junction kept 7 bases outside the gene matches. The CDR3 DNA reads TGCGCCAGCAGCCCCCTCCTAGCGGGGCCCTACAATGAGCAGTTCTTC. This codes for CASSPLLAGPYNEQFF.

This clonotype was recorded many times. The V and J genes are TRBV6-1 and TRBJ1-3; 8 bases align to TRBD1. Germline CDR1 and CDR2: MNHNS and SASEGT. The CDR3 consists of 14 residues. Trimming removed 6 bases from V and 4 bases from J; junction bases left unmatched: 5. CDR3 in DNA: TGTGCCAGCAGGGCAGGGGGCATAGGAAACACCATATATTTT. This translates into CASRAGGIGNTIYF.

The chain couples TRBV12-3 or TRBV12-4 to TRBJ1-2; D is undetermined. The CDR3 extends over 16 amino acids. Trimming shortened V by 2 bases and J by 5 bases, and 18 bases separated the two germline ends. The CDR3 sequence is CASSLSGRVEGYGYTF. The CDR3 DNA is TGTGCCAGCAGTTTAAGTGGGAGGGTGGAAGGGTATGGCTACACCTTC.

This clonotype was detected many times. The chain employs TRBV28 and TRBJ2-3; D not resolved. This CDR3 is built from 13 residues. The V end was cut by 6 bases, the J end by 6 bases, with 13 bases between. Germline V gene lookup returns CDR1 MDHEN and CDR2 SYDVKM. The CDR3: CASRSPNVDTQYF. In DNA form, the CDR3 reads TGTGCCAGCAGATCTCCGAACGTGGATACGCAGTATTTT.

Only a few counts were recorded for this clonotype. The chain couples TRBV9 to TRBJ1-6, with 7 bases matching TRBD1. The germline V gene encodes CDR1 SGDLS and CDR2 YYNGEE. V gave up 7 bases and J gave up 7 bases; unmatched junction bases: 5. The CDR3 runs 13 residues. CDR3 nucleotides: TGTGCCAGCGGACAGGTCTACAATTCACCCCTCCACTTT. Residues: CASGQVYNSPLHF. Variable domain in full (rest from reference TRBV9 and TRBJ1-6): DSGVTQTPKHLITATGQRVTLRCSPRSGDLSVYWYQQSLDQGLQFLIQYYNGEERAKGNILERFSAQQFPDLHSELNLSSLELGDSALYFCASGQVYNSPLHFGNGTRLTVT.

This clonotype showed up many times. The chain has TRBV2 and TRBJ1-6, with 9 bases aligning to TRBD1. CDR3 size: 14 residues. The germline CDR1 and CDR2 sequences are SNHLY and FYNNEI. Losses at the gene ends were 6 bases for V and 10 bases for J; bases not matched to a gene: 7. This CDR3 is CASSRDRVISPLHF. The DNA for the CDR3 is TGTGCCAGCAGCAGGGACAGGGTCATCTCACCCCTCCACTTT.

This clonotype was detected a few times. The chain carries TRBV7-2 and TRBJ2-3, with a possible D match to TRBD2 (7 bases). V was shortened by 2 bases and J by 6 bases, with 21 bases between the two germline ends. This CDR3 is built from 17 residues. CDR1 is SGHTA, CDR2 FQGNSA, per germline. CDR3 DNA sequence: TGTGCCAGCAGCTTATTATTCGAGGGGGGGGCCGCGGATACGCAGTATTTT. It is translated as CASSLLFEGGAADTQYF.

This clonotype was found many times. The J gene is TRBJ2-3, the V gene TRBV12-3 or TRBV12-4; D remains unclear. CDR3 length: 13 amino acids. V was cut by 7 bases and J by 1 base, with 9 bases left in between. The CDR3 DNA sequence: TGTGCCAGCACCCCCGCTGGCACAGATACGCAGTATTTT. The encoded protein is CASTPAGTDTQYF.

This clonotype has ten or more counts. This sequence joins TRBV12-3 or TRBV12-4 and TRBJ2-2; no clear D. Trimming took off 2 bases at V and 3 bases at J, with 7 bases between the two ends. The CDR3 sequence is 14 residues long. DNA for the CDR3: TGTGCCAGCAGTTTAAGCAGCTACACCGGGGAGCTGTTTTTT. This codes for CASSLSSYTGELFF.

At least ten counts were recorded for this clonotype. The rearrangement links TRBV18 to TRBJ2-1; possibly TRBD1 or TRBD2 for D (5 bases each). V lost 3 bases and J 4 bases, leaving 16 bases between the germline ends. The germline V gene encodes CDR1 KGHSH and CDR2 LQKENI. The CDR3 loop spans 16 amino acids. This CDR3 is CASSPLSGTDYNEQFF. CDR3 nucleotides: TGTGCCAGCTCACCTCTAAGTGGGACCGATTACAATGAGCAGTTCTTC.

This clonotype was picked up a small number of times. This chain joins TRBV14 and TRBJ2-1; tentatively, D is TRBD1 or TRBD2 (6 bases each). The V gene's germline CDR1 is SGHDN and CDR2 FVKESK. The CDR3 totals 17 residues. Trimming cost V 2 bases and J 5 bases, with 19 bases left between them. The CDR3 coding sequence is TGTGCCAGCAGCCAAATGCTAAGATCGGGGGCAAACAATGAGCAGTTCTTC. Its translation is CASSQMLRSGANNEQFF.

About this clonotype itself: This is likely an artifact of a read error, given a far larger clone one base away. The CDR3 loop reads CTSSLRSSGGAVNYNEQFF. CDR3 in DNA: TGTACCAGCAGCTTAAGGTCTAGCGGGGGGGCGGTAAACTACAATGAGCAGTTCTTC. This rearrangement joins TRBV7-2 to TRBJ2-5; 12 nucleotides align to TRBD2. The J call may not be correct, given that the DNA end is closer to TRBJ2-1. Per germline, CDR1 SGHTA and CDR2 FQGNSA. The CDR3 length is 19 residues.

This clonotype was counted at least ten times. CDR3 protein: CASKQLDSYEQYF. CDR3 nucleotides: TGTGCCAGCAAACAACTGGACAGCTACGAGCAGTACTTC. This chain uses TRBV6-1 with TRBJ2-7; the D gene is possibly TRBD1 (6 bases). The ends were cut back, 7 bases at V and 3 bases at J, with 13 bases in the middle. The CDR3 is 13 residues long. CDR1 MNHNS and CDR2 SASEGT come from the germline V gene.

In this sample, this clonotype turned up once. CDR3 nucleotides: TGTGCCAGCAGTCTACTCGGGGGGGGGACAGAGGGGTCCTACAATGAGCAGTTCTTC. Its translation: CASSLLGGGTEGSYNEQFF. This chain joins TRBV28 and TRBJ2-1, with D perhaps TRBD2 (8 bases). The CDR3 runs 19 residues. CDR1 and CDR2 (germline): MDHEN, SYDVKM. V dropped 5 bases and J dropped 1 base, with 24 bases sitting between them.

The rearrangement links TRBV5-1 to TRBJ2-5; TRBD1 is a possible D gene (5 bases). Germline CDR1 and CDR2: SGHRS and YFSETQ. V gave up 3 bases and J gave up 1 base, with 13 bases separating them. The CDR3 loop spans 15 amino acids. The CDR3 loop is CASSYYTGSQETQYF. CDR3 bases: TGCGCCAGCAGCTACTATACAGGTAGCCAAGAGACCCAGTACTTC.

This chain links TRBV5-4 with TRBJ1-1; 12 bases match TRBD1. Per germline, CDR1 SGHNT and CDR2 YYREEE (reference sequence). CDR3 length equals 17 residues. J lost 4 bases, V lost 4 bases, and 11 bases had no gene match. This CDR3 is CASSARDRGPPGTEAFF. The CDR3 nucleotides are TGTGCCAGCAGCGCCCGGGACAGGGGGCCCCCTGGCACTGAAGCTTTCTTT.

The J gene is TRBJ1-5, the V gene TRBV28; D may be TRBD1 (5 bases). The germline CDR1 and CDR2 sequences are MDHEN and SYDVKM. The length of the CDR3 is 17 residues. V dropped 4 bases and J dropped 2 bases, with 18 bases sitting between them. CDR3 residues: CASSYLMGRRGNQPQHF. The CDR3 DNA is TGTGCCAGCAGTTATCTTATGGGGCGACGGGGCAATCAGCCCCAGCATTTT.

This clonotype was picked up one time. This chain links TRBV3-1 with TRBJ1-4; no firm D call. The CDR3 has 14 amino acids. Per germline, CDR1 LGHDT and CDR2 YNNKEL (reference sequence). V was shortened by 1 base and J by 5 bases, with 8 bases between the two germline ends. For the CDR3, the DNA is TGTGCCAGCAGCCAAGGAAGGGTCAATGAAAAACTGTTTTTT. As protein: CASSQGRVNEKLFF.

This clonotype has at least ten counts. This chain links TRBV20-1 with TRBJ2-1; 7 positions agree with TRBD2. The junction had 5 bases not matched to a gene; V was cut back by 3 bases and J by 0 bases. The CDR3 length is 15 residues. Germline V gives CDR1 DFQATT, CDR2 SNEGSKA (reference sequence). CDR3 in DNA: TGCAGTGCTAGTAATAGCGGGCTCTCCTACAATGAGCAGTTCTTC. Translating it yields CSASNSGLSYNEQFF.

V usage is TRBV7-3 and J usage is TRBJ2-7; 7 positions match TRBD1. The CDR3 contains 13 residues. V was clipped by 5 bases and J by 6 bases; unmatched bases: 7. Germline V gives CDR1 SGHTA, CDR2 FQGTGA. CDR3 loop: CASSALQGTEQYF. The CDR3 DNA follows: TGTGCCAGCAGCGCTTTACAGGGGACCGAGCAGTACTTC.

This clonotype was recorded a few times. The chain employs TRBV5-1 and TRBJ2-4, with TRBD1 identical over 8 bases. The junction had 11 bases not matched to a gene; V was cut back by 0 bases and J by 6 bases. This CDR3 is 17 amino acids long. Germline-derived CDR1 and CDR2 are SGHRS and YFSETQ. CDR3 amino acids: CASSLEGWTGLGNIQYF. CDR3 DNA: TGCGCCAGCAGCTTGGAGGGTTGGACAGGGTTGGGAAACATTCAGTACTTC.

The sample holds many counts of this clonotype. V and J are TRBV29-1 and TRBJ1-1; unclear D gene. The germline V gene has CDR1 SQVTM and CDR2 ANQGSEA. V lost 6 bases and J 2 bases, leaving 10 bases between the germline ends. CDR3 length: 12 amino acids. This CDR3 is CSVDSSNTEAFF. CDR3 DNA sequence: TGCAGCGTGGACTCGAGCAACACTGAAGCTTTCTTT.

The sample holds many counts of this clonotype. The chain couples TRBV28 to TRBJ1-1; D is unresolved. This CDR3 region has 13 residues. Trimming took off 3 bases at V and 2 bases at J, with 7 bases between the two ends. Germline V gives CDR1 MDHEN, CDR2 SYDVKM. The CDR3 region has the DNA TGTGCCAGCAGTTTGAGGTCCAACACTGAAGCTTTCTTT. It yields the protein CASSLRSNTEAFF.

Worth noting for this clonotype: This may be a read error, as it is one base from a much larger clone. The chain joins TRBV27 to TRBJ1-5; D perhaps matches TRBD1 (5 bases). Trimming cost V 0 bases and J 5 bases, with 11 bases left between them. This CDR3 comprises 15 residues. The V gene's germline CDR1 is MNHEY and CDR2 SMNVEV (reference sequence). The CDR3 coding sequence is TGTGCCAGCAGTTTATCGCGGACAAGGGATCAGCCCCAGCATTTT. Its protein product is CASSLSRTRDQPQHF.

The V call is TRBV20-1, the J call TRBJ2-5, with 14 bases that match TRBD2. There are 17 residues in the CDR3. V was clipped by 5 bases and J by 0 bases; unmatched bases: 8. Germline values: CDR1 DFQATT, CDR2 SNEGSKA (reference sequence). The CDR3: CSAHPGTSGGNQETQYF. CDR3 DNA: TGCAGTGCTCATCCCGGGACTAGCGGGGGCAACCAAGAGACCCAGTACTTC.

The chain carries TRBV2 and TRBJ2-3, with 12 bases matching TRBD2. The CDR3 runs to 18 residues. V was clipped by 6 bases and J by 3 bases; unmatched bases: 13. CDR1 is SNHLY, CDR2 FYNNEI, per germline. CDR3 coding DNA: TGTGCCAGCAGCCAAGCCCTAGCGGGGGGGACCGGAACAGATACGCAGTATTTT. Its translation is CASSQALAGGTGTDTQYF.